This TCR beta chain is drawn from a study of T cell repertoires in cytomegalovirus infection. MiXCR was run by TCRdb on the reads, yielding one entry per CDR3 protein. This table has hundreds of thousands of distinct CDR3 sequences, about 20% appearing once. Trimming took 7 bases from V and 1 from J; bases not matched to a gene: 6. This CDR3 is built from 14 residues. CDR1 MDHEN and CDR2 SYDVKM come from the germline V gene. The sequencing sample was made of CD8+ T cells from PBMCs. The chain carries TRBV28 and TRBJ1-1; 7 bases are a match to TRBD1. The clonotype was recovered from a human donor in good health (CMV status not recorded). Some clones in this sample may be carry-over from other donors' samples. The CDR3: CASTYRGRNTEAFF. The CDR3 DNA reads TGTGCCAGCACCTACAGGGGACGGAACACTGAAGCTTTCTTT.